Shown below are 8 T cell receptor beta chains from a single sample sequenced in a study of blood T cells in healthy people across ages. A second PCR, run for about 6 to 11 cycles, used a sample-barcoded 5' primer plus a J-beta primer mix. TCRdb itself ran the 5' RACE reads through MiXCR, one entry per CDR3 protein. The sample carries 1 million or so distinct CDR3 sequences, 40% to 50% recorded once. Sequences were obtained from blood. These receptors came from a woman in her sixties or seventies in good health.

This chain links TRBV7-9 with TRBJ2-3, with a weak D call TRBD1 (6 bases). CDR3 size: 15 residues. Germline V lookup: CDR1 SEHNR, CDR2 FQNEAQ (reference sequence). V lost 3 bases to trimming and J lost 4 bases, with 14 bases between them. The CDR3 spells CASSLAGERPDTQYF. The DNA of the CDR3 is TGTGCCAGCAGCTTGGCAGGGGAGAGACCAGATACGCAGTATTTT.

The chain is built from TRBV28 and TRBJ2-3, with TRBD2 identical over 10 bases. Germline V lookup: CDR1 MDHEN, CDR2 SYDVKM. The CDR3 loop spans 18 amino acids. The V gene end was trimmed by 4 bases and the J gene end by 5 bases; junction bases not matched to a gene: 15. The CDR3: CASSYLAGEIRSGDTQYF. Here the CDR3 DNA reads TGTGCCAGCAGTTACCTAGCGGGAGAAATCCGCTCCGGAGATACGCAGTATTTT.

This rearrangement joins TRBV29-1 to TRBJ1-4; 8 positions match TRBD1. V lost 7 bases and J lost 6; bases outside the gene matches: 4. The length of the CDR3 is 12 residues. From germline, CDR1 is SQVTM and CDR2 ANQGSEA. CDR3 DNA sequence: TGCAGCGGACAGGGGCCCGATGAAAAACTGTTTTTT. Amino acid sequence: CSGQGPDEKLFF.

This clonotype was found many times. This chain's CDR3 is CASSPGQGKSGELFF. The CDR3 DNA follows: TGTGCCAGCAGTCCAGGACAGGGAAAGTCCGGGGAGCTGTTTTTT. The chain employs TRBV12-3 or TRBV12-4 and TRBJ2-2; 8 positions match TRBD1. The CDR3 consists of 15 residues. Unmatched junction bases numbered 8, after V lost 5 bases and J lost 6 bases.

The V gene is TRBV20-1, the J gene TRBJ2-5; the D is unclear. The CDR3 consists of 14 residues. V lost 3 bases and J 6 bases, leaving 17 bases between the germline ends. Germline CDR1 reads DFQATT; CDR2 reads SNEGSKA (reference sequence). As DNA, the CDR3 is TGCAGTGCTAGGCCGGAGCCGCAGGAGAAGACCCAGTACTTC. Translation gives CSARPEPQEKTQYF.

CDR3 coding DNA: TGTGCCAGCAGCCCAAATATAGTCCTTGGCTACACCTTC. It encodes CASSPNIVLGYTF. The rearrangement links TRBV7-6 to TRBJ1-2; no clear D gene. From germline, CDR1 is SGHVS and CDR2 FNYEAQ. Trimming pared 5 bases from V and 7 bases from J, leaving 14 bases between. CDR3 length: 13 amino acids.

This clonotype showed up just a few times. The chain employs TRBV5-1 and TRBJ1-1; 7 nucleotides line up with TRBD1. CDR3 length: 17 amino acids. The trim removed 1 base at V and 0 bases at J, leaving 9 bases unmatched. Per germline, CDR1 SGHRS and CDR2 YFSETQ. The CDR3 coding sequence is TGCGCCAGCAGCTTGTTTCCGGACAGGCAGATGAACACTGAAGCTTTCTTT. Translating gives CASSLFPDRQMNTEAFF.

V is TRBV27 and J is TRBJ1-1; 7 nucleotides match TRBD1. The CDR3 is 13 amino acids. Germline trimming cut 5 bases from V and 4 bases from J; bases unmatched to any gene: 4. Per the germline V gene, CDR1 is MNHEY and CDR2 is SMNVEV (reference sequence). The CDR3 loop reads CASSRQGGTEAFF. The CDR3 DNA sequence: TGTGCCAGCAGTCGACAGGGTGGCACTGAAGCTTTCTTT.